This T cell receptor (beta chain) was sequenced in a study of early stage breast cancer tumors. This CDR3 comprises 17 residues. The germline V gene has CDR1 MDHEN and CDR2 SYDVKM. Trimming cost V 1 base and J 4 bases, with 19 bases left between them. Clones were sequenced by immunoSEQ multiplex PCR, and TCRdb holds only the in-frame ones, with some missing. The sample has approximately 33,000 clones, roughly 80% seen once; the top ten hold roughly 4.5%. The chain employs TRBV28 and TRBJ2-5, with D possibly being TRBD2 (5 bases). This sequence originates from a person aged 35-49 years with breast cancer. Sequenced sample: blood. The CDR3 nucleotides read TGTGCCAGCAGTTTATCCTACCCGGATCCTCGGGGAGAGACCCAGTACTTC. This translates into CASSLSYPDPRGETQYF.